These T cell receptor beta chains were read from a single sample in a study of T cell repertoires in cytomegalovirus infection. In TCRdb, the reads were re-called with MiXCR into one record per CDR3 protein. The sample lists under 150,000 distinct CDR3 sequences, 8% to 9% occurring once. The sequencing input was PBMCs. The receptors here all came from a human donor in good health (CMV status not recorded). Some clones in this sample may be carry-over from other donors' samples. Both conserved end residues are part of each CDR3. D genes are given only for firm matches. Size is omitted from some rows. Given values are once, few, many or a class for expanded clones.

cdr3_nt cdr3_aa clone_size v_call d_call j_call
TGTGCCAGCAGCGATCGGGGGGGCTCCTCCTACGAGCAGTACTTC CASSDRGGSSYEQYF many TRBV7-2 TRBD2 TRBJ2-7
TGCGCCAGCAGCTCCTACCGGACCCCCCAAGAGACCCAGTACTTC CASSSYRTPQETQYF few TRBV5-1 - TRBJ2-5
TGCAGTGCCGATAGGAGGAGACTACAAGAGACCCAGTACTTC CSADRRRLQETQYF many TRBV20-1 - TRBJ2-5
TGTGCCAGCAGTCCCGACAGGGGGTCGAACACTGAAGCTTTCTTT CASSPDRGSNTEAFF many TRBV6-6 TRBD1 TRBJ1-1
TGTGCCAGCAGCCAAAGGGCAGGGGGCGCCTATGGCTACACCTTC CASSQRAGGAYGYTF - TRBV3-1 TRBD1 TRBJ1-2
TGTGCCACCAGCAGAGAGGCGCTAACTGAAGCTTTCTTT CATSREALTEAFF - TRBV15 - TRBJ1-1
TGCAGCGCCCGGGACAGGGGAACCTACAATGAGCAGTTCTTC CSARDRGTYNEQFF many TRBV29-1 TRBD1 TRBJ2-1
TGTGCCAGCAGTAAAGGCGGGACTAGCGCCTACAATGAGCAGTTCTTC CASSKGGTSAYNEQFF - TRBV12-3/TRBV12-4 TRBD2 TRBJ2-1
TGTGCCACCAGCAGAGATATTCAGCCCCAGCATTTT CATSRDIQPQHF - TRBV15 - TRBJ1-5
TGCAGTGCTAGAGCGGGCAGCCAAGAGACCCAGTACTTC CSARAGSQETQYF many TRBV20-1 - TRBJ2-5